These 4 T cell receptor beta chains were all obtained from the same sample, sequenced in a study of T cell responses to AZD1222 COVID-19 vaccine. TCRdb's copy holds only in-frame clones and misses some; the assay was immunoSEQ multiplex PCR. The sample has about 27,000 clones; roughly 90% are singletons. Material: peripheral blood, obtained 28 days after the second AZD1222 dose. Receptors were obtained from an adult who received the AZD1222 COVID-19 vaccine.

The J gene is TRBJ2-5, the V gene TRBV2; the D gene is possibly TRBD2 (5 bases). In germline, CDR1 is SNHLY, CDR2 FYNNEI. CDR3 size: 16 residues. The V end lost 2 bases, the J end lost 7 bases, and 20 bases lay between the germline ends. CDR3 region: CASSERAGFARVTQYF. Written as DNA, the CDR3 is TGTGCCAGCAGTGAAAGGGCGGGTTTCGCAAGGGTGACCCAGTACTTC.

The chain links TRBV5-1 to TRBJ2-7; D not resolved. The germline V gene has CDR1 SGHRS and CDR2 YFSETQ. The CDR3 length is 14 residues. Trimming took off 4 bases at V and 2 bases at J, with 13 bases between the two ends. CDR3 DNA sequence: TGCGCCAGCAGCCGAAGGGCAGGCCCCTACGAGCAGTACTTC. Translation gives CASSRRAGPYEQYF.

The gene calls are TRBV30 and TRBJ1-5; 9 positions match TRBD1. V shed 2 bases and J 0 bases; nucleotides not matched to a gene: 8. Germline-derived CDR1 and CDR2 are GTSNPN and SVGIG (reference sequence). This CDR3 spans 17 amino acids. CDR3 nucleotide sequence: TGTGCCTGGAGTTCCTATCGGGACAGGGATAGCAATCAGCCCCAGCATTTT. Translation gives CAWSSYRDRDSNQPQHF.

V is TRBV30 and J is TRBJ1-4, with D tentatively TRBD1 (5 bases). Trimming took off 5 bases at V and 8 bases at J, with 15 bases between the two ends. CDR1 is GTSNPN and CDR2 is SVGIG in the germline V gene (reference sequence). The CDR3 consists of 13 residues. The CDR3 DNA sequence: TGTGCCTGGGAGGGGAGTTATCGCGAAAAACTGTTTTTT. As protein: CAWEGSYREKLFF.